The clone carrying this TCR beta chain was seen only a few times. The sample comes from a study of T-cell reconstitution after alpha-beta-depleted transplantation in children. Germline-derived CDR1 and CDR2 are SQVTM and ANQGSEA. The CDR3 covers 14 residues. V gave up 0 bases and J gave up 5 bases, with 12 bases separating them. Using unique molecular identifiers, the investigators prepared the TCRbeta library. TCRdb used MiXCR to reprocess the PCR reads, holding one entry per CDR3 protein. The sample comprises a few hundred thousand distinct CDR3 sequences, 15% to 20% of which are singletons, and 3.3% rests with the top ten.

This TCR derives from a human donor who donated a stem cell graft to a child with acute lymphoblastic leukemia. The rearrangement joins TRBV29-1 to TRBJ2-3; either TRBD1 or TRBD2 may supply D (5 bases each). This sample comprised PBMCs from the stem cell graft donor, obtained from the stem cell graft. For the CDR3, the DNA is TGCAGCGTTGAAGATCAGGGAAGCGGAGATACGCAGTATTTT. It encodes CSVEDQGSGDTQYF.